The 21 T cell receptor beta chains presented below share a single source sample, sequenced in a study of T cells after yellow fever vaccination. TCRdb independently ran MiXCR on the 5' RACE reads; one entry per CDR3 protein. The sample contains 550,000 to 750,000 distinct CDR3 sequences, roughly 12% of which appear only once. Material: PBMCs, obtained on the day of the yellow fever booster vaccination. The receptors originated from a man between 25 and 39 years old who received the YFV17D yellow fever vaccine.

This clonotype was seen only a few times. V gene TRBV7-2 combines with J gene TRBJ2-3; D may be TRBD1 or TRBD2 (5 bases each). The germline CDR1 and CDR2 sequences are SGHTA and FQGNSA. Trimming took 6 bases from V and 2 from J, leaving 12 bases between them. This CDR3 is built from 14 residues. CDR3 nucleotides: TGTGCCAGCAGAACGGGACCCTTCACAGATACGCAGTATTTT. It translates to CASRTGPFTDTQYF.

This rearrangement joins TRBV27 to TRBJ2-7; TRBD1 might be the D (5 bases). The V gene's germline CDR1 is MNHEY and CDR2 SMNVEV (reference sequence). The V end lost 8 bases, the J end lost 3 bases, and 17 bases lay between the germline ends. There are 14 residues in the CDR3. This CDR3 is CASDWGISIYEQYF. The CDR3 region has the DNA TGTGCCAGCGATTGGGGCATTTCGATCTACGAGCAGTACTTC.

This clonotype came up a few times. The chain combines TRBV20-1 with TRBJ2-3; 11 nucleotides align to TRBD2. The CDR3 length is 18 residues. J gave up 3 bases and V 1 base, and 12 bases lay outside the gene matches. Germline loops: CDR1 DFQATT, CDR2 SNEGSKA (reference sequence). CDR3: CSARGIAGGPSVTDTQYF. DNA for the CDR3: TGCAGTGCTAGAGGAATAGCGGGAGGGCCATCGGTAACAGATACGCAGTATTTT.

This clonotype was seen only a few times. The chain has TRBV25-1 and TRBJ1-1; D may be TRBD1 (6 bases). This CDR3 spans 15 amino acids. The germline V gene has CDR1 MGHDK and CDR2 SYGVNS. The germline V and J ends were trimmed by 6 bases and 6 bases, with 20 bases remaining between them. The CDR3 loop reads CASRSAPGARSEAFF. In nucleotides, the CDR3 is TGTGCCAGCAGATCCGCCCCGGGGGCGAGATCTGAAGCTTTCTTT.

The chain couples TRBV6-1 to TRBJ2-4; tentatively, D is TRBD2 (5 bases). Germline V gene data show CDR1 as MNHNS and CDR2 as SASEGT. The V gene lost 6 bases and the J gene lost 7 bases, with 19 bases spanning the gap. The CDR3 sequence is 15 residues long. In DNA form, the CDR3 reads TGTGCCAGCAGCCCCGGCGGGTCCTTTGGGAACATTCAGTACTTC. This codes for CASSPGGSFGNIQYF.

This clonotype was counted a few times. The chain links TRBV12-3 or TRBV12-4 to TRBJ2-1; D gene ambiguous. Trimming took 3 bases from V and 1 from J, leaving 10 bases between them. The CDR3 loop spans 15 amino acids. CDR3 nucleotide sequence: TGTGCCAGCAGTTTTGTTTCGAGGTCCTACAATGAGCAGTTCTTC. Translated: CASSFVSRSYNEQFF.

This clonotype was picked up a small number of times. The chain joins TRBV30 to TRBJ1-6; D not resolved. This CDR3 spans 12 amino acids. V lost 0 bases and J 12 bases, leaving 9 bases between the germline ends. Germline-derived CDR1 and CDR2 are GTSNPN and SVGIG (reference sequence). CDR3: CAWSVQWGPLHF. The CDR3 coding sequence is TGTGCCTGGAGTGTACAGTGGGGACCCCTCCACTTT.

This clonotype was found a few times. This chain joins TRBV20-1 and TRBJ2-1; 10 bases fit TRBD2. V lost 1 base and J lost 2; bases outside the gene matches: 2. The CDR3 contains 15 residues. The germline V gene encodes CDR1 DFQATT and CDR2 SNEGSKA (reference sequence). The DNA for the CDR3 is TGCAGTGCTAGAGGGACTAGCGGACCCTACAATGAGCAGTTCTTC. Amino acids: CSARGTSGPYNEQFF.

This CDR3 reads CASSYSGLAANSDEQFF. The DNA for the CDR3 is TGTGCCAGCAGTTACTCCGGGCTAGCGGCGAATAGCGATGAGCAGTTCTTC. The rearrangement joins TRBV6-5 to TRBJ2-1; 7 bases align to TRBD2. With 0 bases clipped from V and 8 bases from J, the junction kept 13 bases outside the gene matches. Germline loops: CDR1 MNHEY, CDR2 SVGAGI. The CDR3 contains 17 residues.

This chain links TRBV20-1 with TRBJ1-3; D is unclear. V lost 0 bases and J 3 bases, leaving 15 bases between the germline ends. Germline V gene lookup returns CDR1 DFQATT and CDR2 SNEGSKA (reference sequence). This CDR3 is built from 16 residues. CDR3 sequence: CSARDPGGSGGNTIYF. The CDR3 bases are TGCAGTGCTAGAGACCCCGGTGGTTCGGGTGGAAACACCATATATTTT.

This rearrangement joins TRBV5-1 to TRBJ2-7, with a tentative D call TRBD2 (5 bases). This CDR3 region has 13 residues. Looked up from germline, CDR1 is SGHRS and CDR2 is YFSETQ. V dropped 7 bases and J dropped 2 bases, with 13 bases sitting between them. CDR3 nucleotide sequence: TGCGCCAGCGCTGAGAGGGTTACCTACGAGCAGTACTTC. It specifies CASAERVTYEQYF.

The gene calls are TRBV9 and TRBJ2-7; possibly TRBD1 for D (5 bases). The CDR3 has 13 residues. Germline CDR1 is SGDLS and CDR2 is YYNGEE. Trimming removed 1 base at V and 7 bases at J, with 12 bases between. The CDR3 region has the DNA TGTGCCAGCAGCGTATCAGGGCGTGGGGAGCAGTACTTC. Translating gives CASSVSGRGEQYF.

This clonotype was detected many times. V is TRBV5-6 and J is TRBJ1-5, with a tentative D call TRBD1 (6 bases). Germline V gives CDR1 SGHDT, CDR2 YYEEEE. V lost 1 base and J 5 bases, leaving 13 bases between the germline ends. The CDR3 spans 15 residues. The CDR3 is CASSLNPGGDQPQHF. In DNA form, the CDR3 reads TGTGCCAGCAGCTTGAATCCGGGGGGCGATCAGCCCCAGCATTTT.

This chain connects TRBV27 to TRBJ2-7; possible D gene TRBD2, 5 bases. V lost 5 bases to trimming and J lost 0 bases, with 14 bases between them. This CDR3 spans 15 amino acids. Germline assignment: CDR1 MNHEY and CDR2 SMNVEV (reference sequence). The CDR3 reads CASSRQSGTSYEQYF. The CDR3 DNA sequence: TGTGCCAGCAGTAGGCAAAGCGGTACCTCCTACGAGCAGTACTTC.

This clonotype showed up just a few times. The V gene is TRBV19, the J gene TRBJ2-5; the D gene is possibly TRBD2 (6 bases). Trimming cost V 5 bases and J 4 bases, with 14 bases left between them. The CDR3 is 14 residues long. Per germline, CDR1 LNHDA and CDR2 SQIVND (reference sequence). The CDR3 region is CASSVTGVRETQYF. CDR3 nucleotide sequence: TGTGCCAGTAGTGTAACGGGAGTCCGAGAGACCCAGTACTTC. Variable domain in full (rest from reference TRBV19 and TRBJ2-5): DGGITQSPKYLFRKEGQNVTLSCEQNLNHDAMYWYRQDPGQGLRLIYYSQIVNDFQKGDIAEGYSVSREKKESFPLTVTSAQKNPTAFYLCASSVTGVRETQYFGPGTRLLVL.

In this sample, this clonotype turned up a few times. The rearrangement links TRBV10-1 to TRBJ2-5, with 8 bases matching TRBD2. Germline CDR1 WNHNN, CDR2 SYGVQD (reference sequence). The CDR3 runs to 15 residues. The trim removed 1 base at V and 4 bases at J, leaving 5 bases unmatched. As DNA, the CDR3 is TGCGCCAGCAGTGAGTACAGCGGGAGTACAGAGACCCAGTACTTC. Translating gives CASSEYSGSTETQYF.

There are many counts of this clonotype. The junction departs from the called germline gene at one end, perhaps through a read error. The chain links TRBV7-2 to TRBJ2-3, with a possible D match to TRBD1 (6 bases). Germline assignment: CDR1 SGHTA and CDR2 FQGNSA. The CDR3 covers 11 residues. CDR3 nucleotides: TGTGCCAGCAGCCTAGACACAGGGATGGGTTTT. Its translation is CASSLDTGMGF.

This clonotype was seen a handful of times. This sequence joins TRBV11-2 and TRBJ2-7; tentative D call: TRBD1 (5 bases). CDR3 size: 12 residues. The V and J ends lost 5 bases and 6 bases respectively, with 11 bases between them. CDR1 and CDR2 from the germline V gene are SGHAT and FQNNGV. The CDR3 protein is CASSALRGEQYF. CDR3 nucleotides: TGTGCCAGCAGCGCCTTAAGGGGCGAGCAGTACTTC. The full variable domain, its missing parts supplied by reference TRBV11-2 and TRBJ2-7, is EAGVAQSPRYKIIEKRQSVAFWCNPISGHATLYWYQQILGQGPKLLIQFQNNGVVDDSQLPKDRFSAERLKGVDSTLKIQPAKLEDSAVYLCASSALRGEQYFGPGTRLTVT.

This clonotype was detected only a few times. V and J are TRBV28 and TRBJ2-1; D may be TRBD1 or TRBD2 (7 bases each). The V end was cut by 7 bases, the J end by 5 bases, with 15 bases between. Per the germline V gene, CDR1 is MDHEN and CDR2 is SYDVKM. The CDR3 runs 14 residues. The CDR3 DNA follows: TGTGCCAGCATCCAGGGGGGGCTAAACAATGAGCAGTTCTTC. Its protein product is CASIQGGLNNEQFF.

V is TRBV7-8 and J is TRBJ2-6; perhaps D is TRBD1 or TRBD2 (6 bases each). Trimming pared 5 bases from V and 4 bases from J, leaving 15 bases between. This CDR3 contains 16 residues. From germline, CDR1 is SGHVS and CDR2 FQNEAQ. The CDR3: CASSLTRGGGANVLTF. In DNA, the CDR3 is TGTGCCAGCAGCCTAACCAGGGGAGGAGGGGCCAACGTCCTGACTTTC.

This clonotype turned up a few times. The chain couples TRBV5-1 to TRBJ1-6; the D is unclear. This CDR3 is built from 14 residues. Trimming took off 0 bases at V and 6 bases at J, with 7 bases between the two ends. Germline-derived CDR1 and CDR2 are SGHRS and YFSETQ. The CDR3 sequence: CASSLAWTNSPLHF. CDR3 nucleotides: TGCGCCAGCAGCTTGGCATGGACTAATTCACCCCTCCACTTT.